This T cell receptor (beta chain) is drawn from a study of persistence of HIV-infected CD4 T cells. Cells were stimulated nonspecifically with anti-CD3/anti-CD28 magnetic beads. Sorting of responding CD4+ T cells relied on upregulated CD40 ligand together with CD69. Donors had CD4+ T cell counts above 400 cells/uL and were CMV-seropositive. As for this clone: Its antigen is not identified.

The libraries were made with immunoSEQ version 4 in survey mode. Libraries were prepared by immunoSEQ multiplex PCR; TCRdb keeps only in-frame clonotypes and omits some of them. The sample includes 35,000 to 45,000 clones, about 87% of them seen just once. Germline loops: CDR1 LGHDT, CDR2 YNNKEL (reference sequence). V lost 3 bases to trimming and J lost 5 bases; unmatched junction nucleotides: 12. This CDR3 comprises 17 residues. The V gene is TRBV3-1 (or the pseudogene TRBV3-2), the J gene TRBJ2-3; 9 bases are shared with TRBD2. Here the sequenced sample was CD4+ T cells sorted from PBMCs after approximately 20-hour stimulation, taken from a patient who received antiretroviral therapy. This clonotype originated in an adult woman with HIV who was CMV-seropositive. In DNA, the CDR3 is TGTGCCAGCAGCCACCCCCCCGGGCGGGGGGGGGTAGATACGCAGTATTTT. Protein sequence: CASSHPPGRGGVDTQYF.